This T cell receptor (beta chain) originates from a study of T cell changes during pregnancy in multiple sclerosis (dated by TCRdb to between 2017 and 2020). As for the study more broadly: In women with multiple sclerosis, the researchers looked at how the T cell repertoire shifted as pregnancy progressed.

Libraries were prepared through the immunoSEQ multiplex PCR assay. TCRdb took this table from immuneACCESS and kept in-frame rearrangements with V and J called. Such tables lack part of the clones; where checked against another copy, unresolved V genes explain under half of the gap, and the rest is unexplained. The sample includes more than 65,000 clones, with around 90% observed a single time. The leading ten clones occupy approximately 0.2% of the sample. From cysteine to phenylalanine, the CDR3 is 15 amino acids long. Only the CDR3 DNA is retained, 45 bases long and in frame from the first base. CDR1 and CDR2 (SGHTS, YDEGEE) derive from the germline V gene. The junction shows trimming of 1 base on V and 5 bases on J, and the gene matches do not reach 3 bases of it. Note on this clone: This receptor's antigen is unknown. One base away there is no much larger clone; base qualities are not given.

The TCR was taken from a female donor with multiple sclerosis, enrolled in a pregnancy study. The source was CD4+ T cells from peripheral blood mononuclear cells, collected before pregnancy. The chain is encoded by TRBV5-8 joined to TRBJ2-3, and 11 junctional nucleotides match TRBD2. The bases read TGTGCCAGCAGCTTGTCTAGCGGGGGGATAGATACGCAGTATTTT. Its translation reads: CASSLSSGGIDTQYF.